This T cell receptor (beta chain) is from a study of T cell responses to AZD1222 COVID-19 vaccine. Data came from immunoSEQ multiplex PCR; TCRdb stores just in-frame clones and leaves some out. The table lists over 150,000 clones, around 90% of them singletons. V was clipped by 0 bases and J by 5 bases, with 5 bases between them. Germline lookup yields CDR1 LGHNT and CDR2 FRNRAP. The length of the CDR3 is 13 residues. Concerning this clone itself: Its antigen is undetermined.

General study points: Mapped onto spike, vaccine-associated CD4 TCRs spanned it and were dominant at 160-218 and 743-854. Repertoires were obtained only post-peak T cell response. Among those given AZD1222, only six were seropositive at baseline.

The rearrangement links TRBV12-5 to TRBJ2-1; no clear D gene. This sequence was found in an adult in good health. Sequenced here: peripheral blood, sampled on day 0 of MenACWY control vaccination. CDR3 amino acids: CASGLVLNNEQFF. CDR3 nucleotide sequence: TGTGCTAGTGGTTTGGTACTAAACAATGAGCAGTTCTTC.